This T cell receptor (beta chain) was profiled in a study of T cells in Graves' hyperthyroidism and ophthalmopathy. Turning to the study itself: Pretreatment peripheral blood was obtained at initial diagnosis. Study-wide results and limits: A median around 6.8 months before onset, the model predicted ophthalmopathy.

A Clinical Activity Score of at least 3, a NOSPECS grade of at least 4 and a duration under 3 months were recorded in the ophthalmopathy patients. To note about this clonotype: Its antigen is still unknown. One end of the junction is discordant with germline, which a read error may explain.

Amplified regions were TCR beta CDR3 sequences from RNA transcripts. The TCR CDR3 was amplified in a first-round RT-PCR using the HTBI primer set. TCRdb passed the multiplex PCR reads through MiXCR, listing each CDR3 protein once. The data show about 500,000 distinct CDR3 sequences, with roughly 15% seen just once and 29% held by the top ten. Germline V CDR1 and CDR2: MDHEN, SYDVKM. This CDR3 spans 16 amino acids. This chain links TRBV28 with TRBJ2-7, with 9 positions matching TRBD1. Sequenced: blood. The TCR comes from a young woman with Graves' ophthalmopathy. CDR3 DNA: TGTGCCAGCAGTGCCGGACAGGGGTTTATGTCCTACGAGCAGTATTTC. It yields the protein CASSAGQGFMSYEQYF. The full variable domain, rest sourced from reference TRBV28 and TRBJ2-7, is DVKVTQSSRYLVKRTGEKVFLECVQDMDHENMFWYRQDPGLGLRLIYFSYDVKMKEKGDIPEGYSVSREKKERFSLILESASTNQTSMYLCASSAGQGFMSYEQYFGPGTRLTVT.